The rows below give T cell receptor beta chains drawn from one sample of a study of T cell responses to AZD1222 COVID-19 vaccine. Sequencing used immunoSEQ multiplex PCR; TCRdb keeps in-frame clones, though not all of them. The profile shows some 140,000 clones, about 80% of them singletons. The sample was peripheral blood, taken on day 0 of AZD1222 vaccination. The source is an adult in good health. Both conserved end residues are trimmed from each CDR3. Clone size appears in some rows only: once, few, many, or a class for an expanded clone.

>TRBV19|.|TRBJ2-6
ASSLETGRGANVLT
>TRBV5-5|.|TRBJ1-1
ASSLMRGLGTEAF
>TRBV27|.|TRBJ2-6
ASSLLGAGANVLT
>TRBV5-6|.|TRBJ1-2
ASSLDRRERDYGYT
>TRBV27|.|TRBJ1-2
ASSLSYGGANYGYT
>TRBV28|.|TRBJ1-6
ASKEGRRGNSPLH
>TRBV5-1|.|TRBJ2-1
ASSLAVGRLAYNEQF
>TRBV7-8|.|TRBJ1-2
ASSLEQGGYGYT
>TRBV15|.|TRBJ1-5
ATSTGGSGNQPQH
>TRBV2|.|TRBJ1-5
ASTGTAGQPQH
>TRBV7-3|.|TRBJ2-7
ASSPRQGGDEQY
>TRBV4-1|.|TRBJ1-6
ASSQDLTGRSPLH
>TRBV30|.|TRBJ1-2
AWSWDRGPYGYT
>TRBV11-1|.|TRBJ1-2
ASSPSGRNYGYT
>TRBV11-2|.|TRBJ2-2
ASSPQLAGELF
>TRBV5-6|.|TRBJ2-7
ASSPQGGLSYEQY
>TRBV5-1|.|TRBJ2-5
ASSLGISGEGETQY
>TRBV28|.|TRBJ1-1
ASSFQPTAPEAF
>TRBV5-4|.|TRBJ1-2
ASSLDRLGGYT
>TRBV2|.|TRBJ2-1
ASSVTSGGPSSYNEQF
>TRBV2|.|TRBJ1-1
ASTITGEVSTEAF
>TRBV12-3/TRBV12-4|.|TRBJ1-2
ASTTYGEGGYT
>TRBV5-1|.|TRBJ1-1
ASSLRQNTEAF
>TRBV10-3|.|TRBJ2-7
AISENDEQY
>TRBV6-6|few|TRBJ2-2
ASSLTGGELF
>TRBV5-8|.|TRBJ2-7
ASSLASWDRVSYEQY
>TRBV5-1|.|TRBJ1-1
ASSFATAMNTEAF
>TRBV12-3/TRBV12-4|.|TRBJ2-7
ASEGQGGPEQY
>TRBV5-8|.|TRBJ1-5
ASSLEWGKGNQPQH
>TRBV7-8|.|TRBJ1-6
ASSPEGTGNSPLH
>TRBV7-9|.|TRBJ1-1
ASSPSAGVFSEAF
>TRBV25-1|.|TRBJ1-1
ASSEMGVYTEAF
>TRBV6-5|.|TRBJ1-5
ASHLGTGNQPQH
>TRBV6-1|.|TRBJ1-5
ASSERSGSNQPQH
>TRBV25-1|once|TRBJ1-2
ASSEDREVSGYT
>TRBV9|once|TRBJ1-4
ASSVATWDAGEKLF
>TRBV3-1/TRBV3-2|.|TRBJ1-1
ASSSRARGVRPEAF
>TRBV5-1|.|TRBJ1-2
ASSLGTLLDYGYT
>TRBV5-1|.|TRBJ1-1
ASSLGTGALEAF
>TRBV27|once|TRBJ1-2
ASTSGQERGYT
>TRBV5-6|.|TRBJ2-5
ASSLPGPSDQY
>TRBV5-1|.|TRBJ1-4
ASRKQGAEKLF
>TRBV14|.|TRBJ1-2
ASSDQGLGNYGYT
>TRBV5-1|.|TRBJ1-5
ASRRSNRGDQPQH
>TRBV3-1/TRBV3-2|.|TRBJ1-1
ASSHRTSVNTEAF
>TRBV6-5|.|TRBJ2-3
ASSKDGYTDTQY
>TRBV5-1|.|TRBJ2-1
ASSPSDRGGSYNEQF
>TRBV6-5|few|TRBJ2-7
ATRTRQGVSYEQY
>TRBV6-5|.|TRBJ2-3
ASSYSQAGGSDTQY
>TRBV9|.|TRBJ1-5
ASSAGRYNQPQH
>TRBV6-4|.|TRBJ2-3
ASKDGYTDTQY
>TRBV15|once|TRBJ2-5
ATSMGLDWQETQY
>TRBV24-1|.|TRBJ1-1
ATSEGQGRRAF